Sequencing of this T cell receptor (beta chain) was carried out in a study of T cell responses to AZD1222 COVID-19 vaccine (dated by TCRdb to 2020 to 2022). About the investigation overall: A total of 230 or so trial participants underwent TCR sequencing, of whom around 200 received two doses of AZD1222 and some 25 received two doses of the MenACWY control vaccine. Trial participants were enrolled into age subgroups of 18-55, 56-69 and 70-plus years, which contained 148, 28 and 57 TCR-sequenced participants, respectively.

The CDR3 regions of human TCRbeta chains were analyzed by immunosequencing. The source study handled its data this way. Repertoire TCRs were checked for matches against a reference library of SARS-CoV-2-specific TCRs that had been generated using the MIRA antigen-specificity platform. Breadth meant the fraction of unique TCRs that were SARS-CoV-2-associated, whereas depth meant the fraction of total T cells that were SARS-CoV-2-associated. Using the MIRA data, each spike-specific TCR was assigned both to the spike region to which the TCR was reactive and to a CD4 or CD8 class. Log10-transformed breadth and depth values were compared by one-way ANOVA with Sidak's multiple comparisons tests. The table was pulled from immuneACCESS by TCRdb, which kept in-frame rearrangements only. Such tables lose some clones; where checked, under half of the loss comes from unresolved V genes, and the rest has no known cause. The V and J calls and clone size come from that table; D and trimming were worked out from the DNA. In this sample the table shows tens of thousands of clones, around 82% of which occur a single time. Of the sample, over 20% falls within the top ten clones.

Broad study findings and their caveats: No day 14 peak-response samples were available, so repertoires were characterized only after the peak T cell response. After two AZD1222 doses, both the breadth and the depth of spike-specific TCRs were significantly higher than at day 0 and than in MenACWY recipients. Reportedly, almost half of the unique spike-specific TCRs recognized epitopes lying outside the regions that are mutated in the B.1.351 and B.1.1.7 variants. Participants were mostly white British, with more females than males. The authors suggested clonal diversity may have been underestimated. In the small 56-69-year group, the increase in depth fell short of significance, most likely because of low power. Conclusions about previously exposed vaccinees are limited because only a handful of AZD1222 recipients were SARS-CoV-2 seropositive at baseline. CD4 TCRs associated with the vaccine covered the entire spike protein, and the dominant responses were in regions 160-218 and 743-854.

A word on this clone: The specificity of this receptor is unknown. Base quality data are lacking; no much larger clone is found one base away.

Read against the paper, the sample's time point label means: about 28 days (+/-7) after the second vaccine dose. AZD1222 recipients given second doses at about 4 weeks or at about 12 weeks were pooled, since spike-specific TCR depth and breadth were not found to differ between the two schedules. The vaccinee samples were drawn from two UK trials, COV001 and COV002, one of which was a single-blind randomized controlled phase 2/3 trial testing AZD1222 (ChAdOx1 nCoV-19) in healthy adults. For TCRbeta chain sequencing, PBMC samples were collected from trial participants at day 0 and at day 28 after the second dose. V is trimmed back by 3 bases and J by 5 bases, and the junction contains 4 bases that no gene match accounts for. Via the germline V gene, CDR1 is SGHTA and CDR2 FQGTGA. Inclusive of the bounding cysteine and phenylalanine, the CDR3 is 15 residues long. Only CDR3 DNA remains: 45 bases, in frame from the first base.

The sequence links TRBV7-3 to TRBJ2-7, and TRBD2 aligns with 13 junction nucleotides. The specimen comprised peripheral blood, sampled 28 days after the second AZD1222 dose. The TCR originated in an adult who received the AZD1222 COVID-19 vaccine. The base sequence is TGTGCCAGCAGCTTGACTAGCGGGGGGTCCAACGAGCAGTACTTC. Protein translation: CASSLTSGGSNEQYF.